This TCR beta chain was identified during a study of cytomegalovirus exposure and HLA in healthy donors. This clone has more than one count but fewer than ten. Its antigen is unidentified. Losses at the gene ends were 6 bases for V and 0 bases for J; bases not matched to a gene: 5. The CDR3 is 15 amino acids. CDR1 is MNHEY, CDR2 SVGAGI, per germline. 60 Vbeta and 13 Jbeta primers were used in PCR. Sequencing was performed with immunoSEQ multiplex PCR; in TCRdb, only in-frame clones are kept and a portion is missing. The sample carries around 140,000 clones, approximately 67% recorded once. General study points: There were a few CMV-associated chains whose specificity for CMV antigens was confirmed in vitro. In an earlier analysis, in several hundred donors, most V segments appeared productive either ~87% or ~30% of the time. The number of N-insertions in an Asian-associated ancestry cluster was reportedly below the 666-donor mean in a later analysis.

The origin of this receptor is a woman aged 60-75 years in good health and CMV-seronegative. The material sequenced was PBMCs. V gene TRBV6-5 combines with J gene TRBJ2-5; 9 bases agree with TRBD2. The CDR3 nucleotides read TGTGCCAGCAGCCTTAGCGGGGGCGACCAAGAGACCCAGTACTTC. Translated, it gives CASSLSGGDQETQYF.